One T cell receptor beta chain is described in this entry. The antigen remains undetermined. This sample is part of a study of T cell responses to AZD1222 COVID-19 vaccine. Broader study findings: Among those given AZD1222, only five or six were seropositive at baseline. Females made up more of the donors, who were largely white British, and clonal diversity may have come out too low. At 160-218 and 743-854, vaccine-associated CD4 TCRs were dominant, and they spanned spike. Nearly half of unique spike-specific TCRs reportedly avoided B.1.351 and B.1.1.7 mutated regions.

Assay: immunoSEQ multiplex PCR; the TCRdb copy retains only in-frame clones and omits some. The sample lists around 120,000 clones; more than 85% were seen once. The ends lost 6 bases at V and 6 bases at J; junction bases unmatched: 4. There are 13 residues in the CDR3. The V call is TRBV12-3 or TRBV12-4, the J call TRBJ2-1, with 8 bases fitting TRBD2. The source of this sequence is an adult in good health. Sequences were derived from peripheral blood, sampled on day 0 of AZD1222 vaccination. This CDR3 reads CASSETSVNEQFF. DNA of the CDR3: TGTGCCAGCAGCGAGACTAGCGTCAATGAGCAGTTCTTC.